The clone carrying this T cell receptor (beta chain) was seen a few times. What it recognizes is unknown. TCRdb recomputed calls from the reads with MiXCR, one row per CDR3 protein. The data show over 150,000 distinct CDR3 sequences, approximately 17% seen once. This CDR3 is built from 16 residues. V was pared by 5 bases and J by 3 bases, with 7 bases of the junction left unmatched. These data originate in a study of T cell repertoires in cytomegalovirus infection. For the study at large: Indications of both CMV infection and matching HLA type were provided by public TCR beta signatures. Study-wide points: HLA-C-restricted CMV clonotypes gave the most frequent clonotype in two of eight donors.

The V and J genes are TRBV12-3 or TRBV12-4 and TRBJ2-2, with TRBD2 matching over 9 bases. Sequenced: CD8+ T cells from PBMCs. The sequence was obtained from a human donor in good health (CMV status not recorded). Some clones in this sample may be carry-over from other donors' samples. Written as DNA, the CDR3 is TGTGCCAGCAGTCCGAAAGCTAGCGGGGACACCGGGGAGCTGTTTTTT. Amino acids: CASSPKASGDTGELFF.